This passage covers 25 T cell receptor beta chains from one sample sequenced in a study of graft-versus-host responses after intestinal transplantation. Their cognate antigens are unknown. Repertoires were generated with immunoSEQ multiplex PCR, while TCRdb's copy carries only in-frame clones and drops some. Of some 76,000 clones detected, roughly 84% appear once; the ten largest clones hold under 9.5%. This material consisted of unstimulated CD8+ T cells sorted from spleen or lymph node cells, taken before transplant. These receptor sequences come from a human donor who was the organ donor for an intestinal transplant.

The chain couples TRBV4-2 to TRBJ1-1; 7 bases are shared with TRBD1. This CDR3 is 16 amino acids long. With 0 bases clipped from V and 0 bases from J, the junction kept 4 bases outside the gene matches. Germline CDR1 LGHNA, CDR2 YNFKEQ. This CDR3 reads CASSQDLGQMNTEAFF. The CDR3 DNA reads TGTGCCAGCAGCCAAGATTTGGGACAGATGAACACTGAAGCTTTCTTT.

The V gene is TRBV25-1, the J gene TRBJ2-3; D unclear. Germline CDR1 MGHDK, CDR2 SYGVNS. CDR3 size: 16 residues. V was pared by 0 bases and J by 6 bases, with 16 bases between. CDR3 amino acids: CASSEYFSVDRDTQYF. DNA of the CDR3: TGTGCCAGCAGTGAATATTTTTCAGTAGATCGGGATACGCAGTATTTT.

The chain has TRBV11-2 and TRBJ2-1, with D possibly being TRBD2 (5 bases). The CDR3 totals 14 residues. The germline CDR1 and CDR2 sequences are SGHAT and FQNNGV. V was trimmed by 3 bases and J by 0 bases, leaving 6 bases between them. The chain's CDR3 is CASSFGSSYNEQFF. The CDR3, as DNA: TGTGCCAGCAGCTTTGGGAGCTCCTACAATGAGCAGTTCTTC.

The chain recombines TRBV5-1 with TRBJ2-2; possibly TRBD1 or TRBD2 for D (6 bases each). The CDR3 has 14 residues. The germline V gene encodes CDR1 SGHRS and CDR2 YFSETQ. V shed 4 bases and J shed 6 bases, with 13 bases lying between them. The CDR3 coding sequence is TGCGCCAGCAGCGCTGGGGGGCAGGCCGGGGAGCTGTTTTTT. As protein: CASSAGGQAGELFF.

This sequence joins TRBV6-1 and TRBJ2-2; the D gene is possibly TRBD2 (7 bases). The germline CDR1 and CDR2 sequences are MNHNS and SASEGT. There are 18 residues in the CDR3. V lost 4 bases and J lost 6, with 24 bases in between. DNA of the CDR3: TGTGCCAGCAGTGCATTACAGGGTTCGGGGGGCGCGCCCGGGGAGCTGTTTTTT. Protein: CASSALQGSGGAPGELFF.

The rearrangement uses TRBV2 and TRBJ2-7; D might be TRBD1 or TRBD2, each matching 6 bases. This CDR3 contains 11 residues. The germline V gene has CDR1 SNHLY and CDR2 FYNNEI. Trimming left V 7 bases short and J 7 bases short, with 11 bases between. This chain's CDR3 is CASNGGREQYF. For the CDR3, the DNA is TGTGCCAGCAATGGGGGGCGAGAGCAGTACTTC.

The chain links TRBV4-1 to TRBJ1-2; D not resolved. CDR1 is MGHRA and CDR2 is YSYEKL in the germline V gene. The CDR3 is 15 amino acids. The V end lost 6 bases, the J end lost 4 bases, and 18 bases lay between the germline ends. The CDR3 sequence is CASRGLSTQSYGYTF. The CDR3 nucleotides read TGCGCCAGCAGGGGTCTCAGTACTCAAAGCTATGGCTACACCTTC.

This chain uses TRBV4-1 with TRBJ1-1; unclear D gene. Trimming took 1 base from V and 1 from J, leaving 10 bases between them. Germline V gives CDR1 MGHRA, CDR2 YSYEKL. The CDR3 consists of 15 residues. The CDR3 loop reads CASSQVSAGNTEAFF. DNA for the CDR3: TGCGCCAGCAGCCAAGTTTCTGCCGGGAACACTGAAGCTTTCTTT.

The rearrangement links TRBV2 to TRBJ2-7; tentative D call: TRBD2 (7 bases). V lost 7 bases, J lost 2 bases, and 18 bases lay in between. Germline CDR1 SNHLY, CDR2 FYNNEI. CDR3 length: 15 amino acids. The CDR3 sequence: CASTPRGGGAYEQYF. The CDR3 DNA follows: TGTGCCAGCACCCCTCGGGGAGGGGGGGCCTACGAGCAGTACTTC.

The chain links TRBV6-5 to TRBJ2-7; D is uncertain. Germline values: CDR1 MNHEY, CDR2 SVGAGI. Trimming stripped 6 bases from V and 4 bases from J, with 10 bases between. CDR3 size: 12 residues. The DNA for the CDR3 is TGTGCCAGCAGCCAAACTGGTTACGAGCAGTACTTC. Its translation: CASSQTGYEQYF.

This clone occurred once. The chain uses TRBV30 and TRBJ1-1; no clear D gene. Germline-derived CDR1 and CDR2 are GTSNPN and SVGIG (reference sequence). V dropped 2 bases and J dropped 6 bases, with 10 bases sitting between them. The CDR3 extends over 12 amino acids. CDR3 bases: TGTGCCTGGAGTTCGGAGATTCCTGAAGCTTTCTTT. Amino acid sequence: CAWSSEIPEAFF.

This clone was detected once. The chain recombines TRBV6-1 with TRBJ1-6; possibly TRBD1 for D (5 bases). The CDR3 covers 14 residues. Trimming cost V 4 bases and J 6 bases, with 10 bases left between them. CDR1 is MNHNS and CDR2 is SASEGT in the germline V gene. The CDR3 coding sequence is TGTGCCAGCAGTGTTGGGGGGGGTAATTCACCCCTCCACTTT. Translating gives CASSVGGGNSPLHF.

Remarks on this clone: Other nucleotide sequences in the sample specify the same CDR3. This chain's CDR3 is CASSQDSPLRLSYEQYF. CDR3 DNA: TGCGCCAGCAGCCAAGATAGCCCTCTGAGACTTTCCTACGAGCAGTACTTC. The J gene is TRBJ2-7, the V gene TRBV4-1; D remains ambiguous. Trimming shortened V by 0 bases and J by 1 base, and 16 bases separated the two germline ends. CDR1 is MGHRA and CDR2 is YSYEKL in the germline V gene. The CDR3 has 17 residues.

In DNA form, the CDR3 reads TGTGCCAGCAGCCAAGTCTTGGGGACAGGGGGGTACAATGAGCAGTTCTTC. It codes for CASSQVLGTGGYNEQFF. The J gene is TRBJ2-1, the V gene TRBV7-9; 11 nucleotides match TRBD1. V shed 5 bases, J shed 4 bases, and the junction held 10 bases outside the gene matches. The CDR3 is made up of 17 amino acids. CDR1 is SEHNR, CDR2 FQNEAQ, per germline (reference sequence).

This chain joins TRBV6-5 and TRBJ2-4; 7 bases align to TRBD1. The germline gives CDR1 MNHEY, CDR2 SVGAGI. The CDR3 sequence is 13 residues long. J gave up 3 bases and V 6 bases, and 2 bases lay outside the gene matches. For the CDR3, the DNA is TGTGCCAGCAGGGACAGGTTCAAAAACATTCAGTACTTC. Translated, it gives CASRDRFKNIQYF.

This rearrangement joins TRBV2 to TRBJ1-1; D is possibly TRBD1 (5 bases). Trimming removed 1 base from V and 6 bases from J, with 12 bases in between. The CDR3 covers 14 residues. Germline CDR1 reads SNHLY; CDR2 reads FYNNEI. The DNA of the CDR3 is TGTGCCAGCAGTGAAGACCGGGACCCCCCTGAAGCTTTCTTT. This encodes CASSEDRDPPEAFF.

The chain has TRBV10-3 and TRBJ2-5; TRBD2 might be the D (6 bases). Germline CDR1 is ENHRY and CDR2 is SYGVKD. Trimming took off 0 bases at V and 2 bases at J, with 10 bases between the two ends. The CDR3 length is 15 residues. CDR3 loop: CAISESLAQQETQYF. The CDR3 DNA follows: TGTGCCATCAGTGAGTCCCTAGCGCAACAAGAGACCCAGTACTTC.

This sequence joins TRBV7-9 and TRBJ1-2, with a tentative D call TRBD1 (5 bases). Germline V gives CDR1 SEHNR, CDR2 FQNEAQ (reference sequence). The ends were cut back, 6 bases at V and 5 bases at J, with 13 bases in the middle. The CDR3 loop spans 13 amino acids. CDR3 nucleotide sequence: TGTGCCAGCAGTTCAGGGAATTTGTATGGCTACACCTTC. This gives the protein CASSSGNLYGYTF.

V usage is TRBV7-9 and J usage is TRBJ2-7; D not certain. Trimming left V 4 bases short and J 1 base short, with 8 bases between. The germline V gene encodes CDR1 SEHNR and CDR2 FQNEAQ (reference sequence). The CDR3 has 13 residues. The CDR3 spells CASSYPSSYEQYF. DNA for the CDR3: TGTGCCAGCAGCTATCCCAGTTCCTACGAGCAGTACTTC.

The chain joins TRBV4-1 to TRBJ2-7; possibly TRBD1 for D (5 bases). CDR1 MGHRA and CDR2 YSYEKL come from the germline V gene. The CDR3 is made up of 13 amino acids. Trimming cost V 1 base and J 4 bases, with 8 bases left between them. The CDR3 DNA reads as TGCGCCAGCAGCCAAGTAAGGGGTTACGAGCAGTACTTC. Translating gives CASSQVRGYEQYF.

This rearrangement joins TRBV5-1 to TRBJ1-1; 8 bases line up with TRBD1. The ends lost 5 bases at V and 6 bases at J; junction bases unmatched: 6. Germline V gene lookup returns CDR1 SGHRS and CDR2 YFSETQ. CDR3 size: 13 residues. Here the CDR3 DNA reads TGCGCCAGCAGACTTAAGGGACAGGCTGAAGCTTTCTTT. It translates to CASRLKGQAEAFF.

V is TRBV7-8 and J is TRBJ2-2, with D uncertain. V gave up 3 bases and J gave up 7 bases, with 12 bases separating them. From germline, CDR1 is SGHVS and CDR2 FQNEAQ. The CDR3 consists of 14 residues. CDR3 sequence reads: CASSFYLTSGELFF. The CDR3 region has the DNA TGTGCCAGCAGCTTCTACCTAACAAGCGGGGAGCTGTTTTTT.

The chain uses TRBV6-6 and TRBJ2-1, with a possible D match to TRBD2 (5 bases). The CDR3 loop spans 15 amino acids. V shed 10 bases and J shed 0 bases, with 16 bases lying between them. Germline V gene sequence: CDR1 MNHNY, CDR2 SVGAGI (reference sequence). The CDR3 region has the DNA TGTGCCACCGAACCCCCGGGAAGCTCCTACAATGAGCAGTTCTTC. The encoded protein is CATEPPGSSYNEQFF.

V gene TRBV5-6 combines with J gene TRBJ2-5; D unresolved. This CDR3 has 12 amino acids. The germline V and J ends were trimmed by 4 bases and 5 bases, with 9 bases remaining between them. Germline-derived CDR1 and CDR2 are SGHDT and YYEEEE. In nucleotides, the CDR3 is TGTGCCAGCAGCCAAGATGGGGAGACCCAGTACTTC. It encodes CASSQDGETQYF.

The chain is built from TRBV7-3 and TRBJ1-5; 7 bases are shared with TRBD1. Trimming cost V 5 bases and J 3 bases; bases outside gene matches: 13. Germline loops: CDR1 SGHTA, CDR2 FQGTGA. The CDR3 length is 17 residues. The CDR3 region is CASSGTKRTGFNQPQHF. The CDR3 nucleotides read TGTGCCAGCAGCGGAACCAAGAGGACAGGCTTCAATCAGCCCCAGCATTTT. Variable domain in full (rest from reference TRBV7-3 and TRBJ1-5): GAGVSQTPSNKVTEKGKYVELRCDPISGHTALYWYRQSLGQGPEFLIYFQGTGAADDSGLPNDRFFAVRPEGSVSTLKIQRTERGDSAVYLCASSGTKRTGFNQPQHFGDGTRLSIL.